Each of the 20 T cell receptor beta chains below was sequenced from the same sample in a study of blood T cell repertoires in COVID-19 (dated by TCRdb to the early 2020s). Library prep was done by the immunoSEQ multiplex PCR assay. In TCRdb, the immuneACCESS table is reduced to in-frame sequences with V and J assigned. These tables do not hold every clone; where another copy was compared, an unresolved V gene accounts for under half, and the others remain unexplained. A total of 110,000 to 150,000 clones appear in this sample, 80% to 85% of them only once. The ten largest clones capture more than 8% of the sample. The sequenced sample consisted of peripheral blood. Receptors were obtained from a human donor in a cohort sampled during active COVID-19.

This chain connects TRBV15 to TRBJ2-7; tentative D call: TRBD2 (6 bases). V gave up 8 bases and J gave up 3 bases, with 11 bases separating them. The CDR3 covers 12 residues. The germline V gene encodes CDR1 LNHNV and CDR2 YYDKDF (reference sequence). CDR3 sequence reads: CATGEEHYEQYF. DNA of the CDR3: TGTGCCACCGGGGAGGAACACTACGAGCAGTACTTC.

This chain links TRBV14 with TRBJ2-7; no clear D. Trimming cost V 4 bases and J 3 bases, with 4 bases left between them. The CDR3 runs to 11 residues. Germline-derived CDR1 and CDR2 are SGHDN and FVKESK. This CDR3 reads CASSPGYEQYF. As DNA, the CDR3 is TGTGCCAGCAGCCCGGGCTACGAGCAGTACTTC.

This clone came up a few times. V is TRBV14 and J is TRBJ2-2, with 8 nucleotides matching TRBD1. Germline assignment: CDR1 SGHDN and CDR2 FVKESK. The trim removed 2 bases at V and 5 bases at J, leaving 7 bases unmatched. This CDR3 has 16 residues. The DNA for the CDR3 is TGTGCCAGCAGCCAATGGACAGGGATTAGGACCGGGGAGCTGTTTTTT. This gives the protein CASSQWTGIRTGELFF.

The chain joins TRBV6-5 to TRBJ2-7; tentatively, D is TRBD1 (6 bases). The CDR3 loop spans 14 amino acids. Trimming left V 2 bases short and J 0 bases short, with 8 bases between. Germline CDR1 reads MNHEY; CDR2 reads SVGAGI. CDR3 nucleotides: TGTGCCAGCAGTTACAAGGACAGCTCCTACGAGCAGTACTTC. It specifies CASSYKDSSYEQYF.

The rearrangement links TRBV7-2 to TRBJ2-2, with unresolved D. V lost 1 base, J lost 4 bases, and 10 bases lay in between. The germline gives CDR1 SGHTA, CDR2 FQGNSA. The CDR3 contains 15 residues. Written as DNA, the CDR3 is TGTGCCAGCAGCTTAGGCGGCCAAACCACCGGGGAGCTGTTTTTT. Its protein is CASSLGGQTTGELFF.

The rearrangement links TRBV14 to TRBJ2-2; D is possibly TRBD2 (6 bases). The germline CDR1 and CDR2 sequences are SGHDN and FVKESK. The CDR3 consists of 17 residues. Trimming stripped 1 base from V and 6 bases from J, with 18 bases between. CDR3 coding DNA: TGTGCCAGCAGCCAAGTTCCCCCACACACTAGCTCCGGGGAGCTGTTTTTT. Encoded protein: CASSQVPPHTSSGELFF. The variable domain in full, completed from reference TRBV14 and TRBJ2-2, reads EAGVTQFPSHSVIEKGQTVTLRCDPISGHDNLYWYRRVMGKEIKFLLHFVKESKQDESGMPNNRFLAERTGGTYSTLKVQPAELEDSGVYFCASSQVPPHTSSGELFFGEGSRLTVL.

The genes are TRBV7-9 and TRBJ2-7; 7 positions agree with TRBD2. J lost 3 bases, V lost 2 bases, and 10 bases had no gene match. Germline lookup yields CDR1 SEHNR and CDR2 FQNEAQ (reference sequence). This CDR3 has 16 amino acids. CDR3 sequence reads: CASSLFPSGTHYEQYF. CDR3 DNA sequence: TGTGCCAGCAGCTTATTCCCCAGCGGGACCCACTACGAGCAGTACTTC.

Notes on this clone: The same CDR3 arises from other DNA sequences in this sample as well. This chain connects TRBV5-1 to TRBJ2-7, with 7 bases fitting TRBD1. This CDR3 contains 13 residues. The J segment lost 6 bases and the V segment lost 0 bases, leaving 3 bases of the junction unmatched. CDR1 is SGHRS and CDR2 is YFSETQ in the germline V gene. The CDR3 DNA follows: TGCGCCAGCAGCTTGGGACAGGGTGGCGAGCAGTACTTC. As protein: CASSLGQGGEQYF.

The chain has TRBV28 and TRBJ2-7; D not resolved. Germline CDR1 and CDR2: MDHEN and SYDVKM. Deletions cut 3 bases from V and 0 bases from J, with 24 bases between. The CDR3 has 19 residues. As DNA, the CDR3 is TGTGCCAGCAGTTTTCCTACGAGTGGTTTCGTCGGTCGCTCCTACGAGCAGTACTTC. As protein: CASSFPTSGFVGRSYEQYF.

The chain uses TRBV5-1 and TRBJ1-1, with 9 nucleotides matching TRBD1. V was pared by 4 bases and J by 3 bases, with 7 bases of the junction left unmatched. Germline assignment: CDR1 SGHRS and CDR2 YFSETQ. The CDR3 runs 15 residues. CDR3 in DNA: TGCGCCAGCAGCGCGCTGACAGGGGGGGACACTGAAGCTTTCTTT. Translated, it gives CASSALTGGDTEAFF.

A few counts support this clone. The chain carries TRBV7-9 and TRBJ2-5, with a tentative D call TRBD1 (5 bases). The CDR3 runs to 14 residues. Germline V gene data show CDR1 as SEHNR and CDR2 as FQNEAQ (reference sequence). Trimming left V 3 bases short and J 0 bases short, with 8 bases between. The CDR3 DNA is TGTGCCAGCAGCTTGTCAGGGTACCAAGAGACCCAGTACTTC. As protein: CASSLSGYQETQYF.

The CDR3 reads CASSHSAGTGGAGELFF. The CDR3 nucleotides are TGCGCCAGCAGTCATTCCGCCGGGACAGGAGGGGCCGGGGAGCTGTTTTTT. V is TRBV23-1 and J is TRBJ2-2, with TRBD1 identical over 8 bases. TRBV23-1 has ORF status, its function being uncertain. The CDR3 has 17 amino acids. The V segment lost 3 bases and the J segment 6 bases; nucleotides outside the gene matches: 12.

CDR3 sequence reads: CASSLVLRSITFF. CDR3 nucleotides: TGTGCCAGCAGTTTAGTCCTAAGATCTATAACTTTCTTT. V usage is TRBV12-3 or TRBV12-4 and J usage is TRBJ1-1; no firm D call. The CDR3 is made up of 13 amino acids. V was clipped by 1 base and J by 12 bases, with 15 bases between them.

DNA for the CDR3: TGTGCCAGCTCACCAGTAACGGGGGGCGAGCAGTACTTC. Translated: CASSPVTGGEQYF. The V and J genes are TRBV18 and TRBJ2-7; 7 nucleotides align to TRBD2. With 2 bases clipped from V and 6 bases from J, the junction kept 4 bases outside the gene matches. The germline CDR1 and CDR2 sequences are KGHSH and LQKENI. The CDR3 runs 13 residues.

The chain links TRBV9 to TRBJ2-1; maybe TRBD1 (6 bases). From germline, CDR1 is SGDLS and CDR2 YYNGEE. With 0 bases removed from V and 10 bases from J, the gap between germline ends came to 8 bases. This CDR3 region has 12 residues. The DNA for the CDR3 is TGTGCCAGCAGCGTAGACAGGGCCGAGCAGTTCTTC. This translates into CASSVDRAEQFF.

The V call is TRBV11-1, the J call TRBJ2-7; 8 bases map to TRBD1. Unmatched junction bases numbered 5, after V lost 5 bases and J lost 2 bases. The germline CDR1 and CDR2 sequences are SGHAT and FQDESV (reference sequence). The CDR3 spans 14 residues. The CDR3 sequence is CASSTGQATYEQYF. DNA of the CDR3: TGTGCCAGCAGCACGGGACAGGCCACCTACGAGCAGTACTTC.

The chain employs TRBV3-1 (or the pseudogene TRBV3-2) and TRBJ2-7, with 7 bases that match TRBD2. The CDR3 is 13 amino acids. CDR1 is LGHDT and CDR2 is YNNKEL in the germline V gene (reference sequence). J was trimmed by 2 bases and V by 4 bases; bases with no gene match: 2. CDR3 loop: CASSREGTYEQYF. CDR3 in DNA: TGTGCCAGCAGCCGGGAGGGAACCTACGAGCAGTACTTC.

Regarding this clone: Distinct nucleotide sequences in the sample also encode this CDR3. V gene TRBV5-1 combines with J gene TRBJ1-1, with D hard to call. The ends were cut back, 3 bases at V and 1 base at J, with 7 bases in the middle. The CDR3 runs 13 residues. Per the germline V gene, CDR1 is SGHRS and CDR2 is YFSETQ. DNA for the CDR3: TGCGCCAGCAGCTCGACGGGGAACACTGAAGCTTTCTTT. It translates to CASSSTGNTEAFF.

The rearrangement uses TRBV19 and TRBJ1-2, with 7 bases aligning to TRBD1. The length of the CDR3 is 14 residues. Trimming cost V 5 bases and J 3 bases; bases outside gene matches: 6. The germline CDR1 and CDR2 sequences are LNHDA and SQIVND (reference sequence). CDR3 loop: CASSQTGSYYGYTF. The CDR3 nucleotides read TGTGCCAGTAGTCAGACAGGGTCTTACTATGGCTACACCTTC.

The gene calls are TRBV28 and TRBJ2-5, with 7 bases fitting TRBD2. The CDR3 has 15 residues. V was clipped by 6 bases and J by 11 bases; unmatched bases: 18. Germline CDR1 reads MDHEN; CDR2 reads SYDVKM. CDR3 sequence (DNA): TGTGCCAGCAGCTCCGACCGCGGGGGACTCGTGACACAGTACTTC. As protein: CASSSDRGGLVTQYF.